This TCR beta chain was identified in a study of T cell clones after liver transplantation. At the level of the study: Subjects received no induction therapy and standard immunosuppression until randomization at 12-24 months post-transplant. General study results and limits: In a couple of subjects, few donor cells limited the measurable donor-reactive repertoire. Migration into the graft, not deletion, may explain lost graft donor-reactive T cells. A larger donor-reactive than third-party decline suggested partial antigen-specific deletion.

CDR1 and CDR2 (germline): MDHEN, SYDVKM. After removal of 6 bases from V and 5 bases from J, the junction contained 20 bases not matched to a gene. The CDR3 covers 18 residues. Concerning this clone: The antigen remains undetermined.

This table comes from immunoSEQ multiplex PCR, and its TCRdb copy is limited to in-frame clones, with some not included. The data hold roughly 100,000 clones, with about 81% observed a single time. The sequencing here drew on CD4+ T cells from blood, taken around 49 months after liver transplant. This sequence joins TRBV28 and TRBJ2-7; 9 positions agree with TRBD1. The TCR was taken from a human patient who received a liver transplant. A share of the T cells may be of graft donor origin. The CDR3 region has the DNA TGTGCCAGCAGCCCCCGGGCCAGCTTGGGGGACAGGGTAGACGAGCAGTACTTC. Translation: CASSPRASLGDRVDEQYF.